This T cell receptor beta chain appears in the sequencing data of a study of cytomegalovirus exposure and HLA in healthy donors. The study ran its PCR with 60 Vbeta and 13 Jbeta primers. TCRdb keeps only in-frame clones here, not all; method: immunoSEQ multiplex PCR. The table lists roughly 120,000 clones, approximately 80% of them singletons, with under 6.5% in the top ten. V was clipped by 0 bases and J by 0 bases, with 4 bases between them. The CDR3 loop spans 14 amino acids. Germline values: CDR1 SGHRS, CDR2 YFSETQ. The chain carries TRBV5-1 and TRBJ1-3, with D uncertain. The sample comprised PBMCs. This receptor was obtained from a man younger than 35 in good health and CMV-seropositive. CDR3 in amino acids: CASSLDYSGNTIYF. CDR3 in DNA: TGCGCCAGCAGCTTGGATTACTCTGGAAACACCATATATTTT.